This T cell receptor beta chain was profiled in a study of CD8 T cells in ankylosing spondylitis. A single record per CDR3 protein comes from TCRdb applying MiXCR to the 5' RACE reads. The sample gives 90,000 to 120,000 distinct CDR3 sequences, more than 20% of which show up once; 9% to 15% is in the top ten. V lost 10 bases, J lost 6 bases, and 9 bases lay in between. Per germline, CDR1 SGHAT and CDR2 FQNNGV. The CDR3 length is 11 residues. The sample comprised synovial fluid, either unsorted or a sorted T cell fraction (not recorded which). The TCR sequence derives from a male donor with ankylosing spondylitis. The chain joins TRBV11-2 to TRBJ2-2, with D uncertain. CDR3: CATQESGELFF. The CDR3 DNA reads TGTGCCACCCAGGAATCCGGGGAGCTGTTTTTT.